The 28 T cell receptor beta chains listed next were all sequenced from one sample in a study of blood T cell repertoires in COVID-19. Assay used: immunoSEQ multiplex PCR; TCRdb lists only in-frame clones, some missing. The top ten clones hold about 1.6% of a sample with roughly 380,000 clones, about 89% of them seen once. The sample comprised peripheral blood. The receptors were sampled from a woman aged 35 to 49 with COVID-19, enrolled during active disease.

The CDR3 region has the DNA TGTGCCAGCAGCCAAGGGGGACAGTCCAATCAGCCCCAGCATTTT. Protein sequence: CASSQGGQSNQPQHF. The V gene is TRBV3-1 (or the pseudogene TRBV3-2), the J gene TRBJ1-5, with 7 positions matching TRBD1. This CDR3 spans 15 amino acids. The V gene end was trimmed by 1 base and the J gene end by 3 bases; junction bases not matched to a gene: 3. Germline V gives CDR1 LGHDT, CDR2 YNNKEL (reference sequence).

The chain joins TRBV2 to TRBJ2-7; TRBD2 aligns across 7 bases. The CDR3 sequence is 15 residues long. The germline V gene encodes CDR1 SNHLY and CDR2 FYNNEI. V was clipped by 3 bases and J by 2 bases; unmatched bases: 7. Written as DNA, the CDR3 is TGTGCCAGCAGTGAGGCCAGCGGGGTCACCTACGAGCAGTACTTC. Translation: CASSEASGVTYEQYF.

V usage is TRBV11-3 and J usage is TRBJ2-7; 7 nucleotides agree with TRBD1. Germline loops: CDR1 SGHNT, CDR2 YENEEA. Germline trimming cut 5 bases from V and 2 bases from J; bases unmatched to any gene: 6. This CDR3 spans 14 amino acids. CDR3 nucleotides: TGTGCCAGCAGCATAACCGGGACAGCCTACGAGCAGTACTTC. Residues: CASSITGTAYEQYF.

V gene TRBV21-1 combines with J gene TRBJ1-1; TRBD1 is the table's D call, not checked against the DNA. TRBV21-1 corresponds to a pseudogene. The CDR3 loop spans 16 amino acids. The CDR3 DNA sequence: TGTGCCAGCATCAAAACGTTCCCTCAGGGGAACACTGAAGCTTTCTTT. This translates into CASIKTFPQGNTEAFF.

The chain links TRBV29-1 to TRBJ2-7, with 8 nucleotides matching TRBD2. The CDR3 is 11 amino acids. The V gene end was trimmed by 5 bases and the J gene end by 6 bases; junction bases not matched to a gene: 3. From germline, CDR1 is SQVTM and CDR2 ANQGSEA. The CDR3 DNA follows: TGCAGCGTTTACAGCGGGAGCGAGCAGTACTTC. Encoded protein: CSVYSGSEQYF.

This chain connects TRBV6-5 to TRBJ2-2; possible D gene TRBD2, 5 bases. There are 11 residues in the CDR3. V lost 8 bases, J lost 7 bases, and 8 bases lay in between. Germline V gives CDR1 MNHEY, CDR2 SVGAGI. The CDR3 loop reads CASGERGELFF. CDR3 coding DNA: TGTGCCAGCGGGGAGCGCGGGGAGCTGTTTTTT.

V is TRBV10-3 and J is TRBJ2-1; 13 bases are a match to TRBD2. From germline, CDR1 is ENHRY and CDR2 SYGVKD. The CDR3 is made up of 19 amino acids. After removal of 5 bases from V and 5 bases from J, the junction contained 15 bases not matched to a gene. CDR3 sequence (DNA): TGTGCCATCAGTAGTCCGACTAGCGGGGGGTCGACTCAGAACAATGAGCAGTTCTTC. Translated, it gives CAISSPTSGGSTQNNEQFF.

This rearrangement joins TRBV10-1 to TRBJ2-3; no firm D call. CDR3 length: 15 amino acids. Germline V CDR1 and CDR2: WNHNN, SYGVQD (reference sequence). V was shortened by 0 bases and J by 2 bases, with 9 bases between the two germline ends. In DNA form, the CDR3 reads TGCGCCAGCAGTGAGTCCTGGCACTACACAGATACGCAGTATTTT. Translation gives CASSESWHYTDTQYF.

This chain joins TRBV5-6 and TRBJ2-7; a weak D match, TRBD1 (5 bases). Deletions cut 0 bases from V and 0 bases from J, with 10 bases between. Germline V CDR1 and CDR2: SGHDT, YYEEEE. CDR3 length: 15 amino acids. This CDR3 is CASSLGTQLSYEQYF. The CDR3 region has the DNA TGTGCCAGCAGCTTGGGGACACAACTCTCCTACGAGCAGTACTTC. The complete variable domain, with remaining parts taken from reference TRBV5-6 and TRBJ2-7, reads DAGVTQSPTHLIKTRGQQVTLRCSPKSGHDTVSWYQQALGQGPQFIFQYYEEEERQRGNFPDRFSGHQFPNYSSELNVNALLLGDSALYLCASSLGTQLSYEQYFGPGTRLTVT.

The chain carries TRBV27 and TRBJ1-1, with 7 nucleotides matching TRBD1. Germline CDR1 is MNHEY and CDR2 is SMNVEV (reference sequence). The CDR3 loop spans 18 amino acids. The ends lost 7 bases at V and 4 bases at J; junction bases unmatched: 21. This CDR3 is CASISAQGVGSRSTEAFF. In DNA form, the CDR3 reads TGTGCCAGCATCAGCGCTCAGGGGGTTGGGTCCCGGAGCACTGAAGCTTTCTTT.

The chain joins TRBV7-3 to TRBJ1-6; D remains unclear. Germline V CDR1 and CDR2: SGHTA, FQGTGA. CDR3 length: 12 residues. V was trimmed by 4 bases and J by 7 bases, leaving 5 bases between them. CDR3 loop: CASSSGNSPLHF. For the CDR3, the DNA is TGTGCCAGCAGCTCGGGGAATTCACCCCTCCACTTT.

This clone is a singleton in its sample. Distinct nucleotide sequences in the sample also encode this CDR3. The V gene is TRBV7-2, the J gene TRBJ1-2; 9 bases match TRBD1. Losses at the gene ends were 5 bases for V and 6 bases for J; bases not matched to a gene: 1. CDR3 size: 12 residues. Germline assignment: CDR1 SGHTA and CDR2 FQGNSA. The CDR3 spells CASSRTGDGYTF. DNA of the CDR3: TGTGCCAGCAGCAGGACAGGGGATGGCTACACCTTC.

This chain joins TRBV9 and TRBJ1-6, with a weak D call TRBD1 (6 bases). CDR3 size: 15 residues. The V and J ends lost 5 bases and 7 bases respectively, with 16 bases between them. CDR1 and CDR2 from the germline V gene are SGDLS and YYNGEE. The CDR3 spells CASRGSNRDNSPLHF. The DNA for the CDR3 is TGTGCCAGCAGGGGTTCGAACAGGGACAATTCACCCCTCCACTTT.

The rearrangement links TRBV20-1 to TRBJ2-3, with 8 nucleotides matching TRBD1. Germline loops: CDR1 DFQATT, CDR2 SNEGSKA (reference sequence). With 3 bases clipped from V and 3 bases from J, the junction kept 2 bases outside the gene matches. CDR3 length: 13 amino acids. The DNA for the CDR3 is TGCAGTGCTAGTGGACAGGGTACAGATACGCAGTATTTT. Protein product: CSASGQGTDTQYF.

The rearrangement uses TRBV9 and TRBJ1-1; D unresolved. Germline CDR1 SGDLS, CDR2 YYNGEE. This CDR3 spans 13 amino acids. Deletions cut 7 bases from V and 3 bases from J, with 13 bases between. The CDR3 is CASVRSQDTEAFF. As DNA, the CDR3 is TGTGCCAGCGTCCGGTCCCAGGACACTGAAGCTTTCTTT.

This sequence joins TRBV19 and TRBJ1-2; unclear D gene. This CDR3 contains 13 residues. Germline CDR1 reads LNHDA; CDR2 reads SQIVND (reference sequence). Trimming stripped 7 bases from V and 3 bases from J, with 12 bases between. CDR3 loop: CASIGSWDYGYTF. The CDR3 coding sequence is TGTGCCAGTATCGGGAGTTGGGACTATGGCTACACCTTC.

This chain links TRBV7-2 with TRBJ2-1; TRBD1 matches 10 bases. V was clipped by 4 bases and J by 6 bases; unmatched bases: 9. Germline V gives CDR1 SGHTA, CDR2 FQGNSA. The CDR3 is made up of 16 amino acids. The CDR3 region is CASSYNPGTGANEQFF. CDR3 nucleotide sequence: TGTGCCAGCAGCTACAACCCTGGGACAGGGGCCAATGAGCAGTTCTTC.

This rearrangement joins TRBV5-1 to TRBJ1-1, with TRBD1 matching over 7 bases. CDR1 SGHRS and CDR2 YFSETQ come from the germline V gene. V shed 6 bases and J 0 bases; nucleotides not matched to a gene: 2. The CDR3 loop spans 13 amino acids. CDR3: CASTGQLNTEAFF. The CDR3 DNA reads TGCGCCAGCACGGGACAGCTGAACACTGAAGCTTTCTTT.

This clone was seen once. J is TRBJ1-4 and V is TRBV30; maybe TRBD1 (5 bases). CDR3 length: 11 residues. CDR1 and CDR2 from the germline V gene are GTSNPN and SVGIG (reference sequence). V was pared by 4 bases and J by 13 bases, with 13 bases between. This CDR3 reads CAWTTGGRLFF. CDR3 DNA: TGTGCCTGGACCACGGGGGGTAGACTGTTTTTT. Looking up the rest from reference TRBV30 and TRBJ1-4 gives the full variable domain: SQTIHQWPATLVQPVGSPLSLECTVEGTSNPNLYWYRQAAGRGLQLLFYSVGIGQISSEVPQNLSASRPQDRQFILSSKKLLLSDSGFYLCAWTTGGRLFFGSGTQLSVL.

The chain links TRBV18 to TRBJ1-2; D perhaps matches TRBD1 (6 bases). The CDR3 is 18 residues long. Trimming removed 3 bases from V and 0 bases from J, with 20 bases in between. Germline V gives CDR1 KGHSH, CDR2 LQKENI. The chain's CDR3 is CASSPLGPTGQANYGYTF. CDR3 coding DNA: TGTGCCAGCTCACCGCTAGGCCCGACAGGCCAAGCTAACTATGGCTACACCTTC.

In the case of this clone: It is unclear where the CDR3 begins or ends on the DNA, so no DNA is shown, and the CDR3 is as TCRdb lists it. The chain combines TRBV4-1 with TRBJ1-2. The CDR3 is 22 residues long, ends included. The germline V gene encodes CDR1 MGHRA and CDR2 YSYEKL. This CDR3 is CASSRTQGTMATPSSGDYGYTF.

J is TRBJ1-1 and V is TRBV14, with D possibly being TRBD1 (6 bases). CDR1 and CDR2 (germline): SGHDN, FVKESK. The CDR3 covers 16 residues. V was trimmed by 0 bases and J by 1 base, leaving 12 bases between them. CDR3 in amino acids: CASSQEGSRGNTEAFF. The CDR3 region has the DNA TGTGCCAGCAGCCAAGAAGGAAGCAGGGGGAACACTGAAGCTTTCTTT.

The chain couples TRBV27 to TRBJ2-7; D is unclear. Between the trimmed V and J ends, which lost 2 bases and 2 bases, there was a span of 7 bases. Germline values: CDR1 MNHEY, CDR2 SMNVEV (reference sequence). This CDR3 region has 13 residues. DNA of the CDR3: TGTGCCAGCAGTTTAGGCAGGACCTACGAGCAGTACTTC. It encodes CASSLGRTYEQYF.

The chain employs TRBV28 and TRBJ1-6, with a tentative D call TRBD1 (6 bases). CDR1 is MDHEN and CDR2 is SYDVKM in the germline V gene. V was shortened by 5 bases and J by 0 bases, with 11 bases between the two germline ends. The CDR3 length is 16 residues. This chain's CDR3 is CASSPDSSSYNSPLHF. The CDR3 nucleotides are TGTGCCAGCAGTCCGGACAGCAGCTCCTATAATTCACCCCTCCACTTT. Combining the CDR3 with reference TRBV28 and TRBJ1-6 gives the whole variable domain DVKVTQSSRYLVKRTGEKVFLECVQDMDHENMFWYRQDPGLGLRLIYFSYDVKMKEKGDIPEGYSVSREKKERFSLILESASTNQTSMYLCASSPDSSSYNSPLHFGNGTRLTVT.

This chain links TRBV7-9 with TRBJ1-1; TRBD1 matches 11 bases. From germline, CDR1 is SEHNR and CDR2 FQNEAQ (reference sequence). The CDR3 consists of 16 residues. The V and J ends lost 5 bases and 4 bases, in that order; junction bases with no gene match: 9. This CDR3 reads CASSTRTGGIGTEAFF. For the CDR3, the DNA is TGTGCCAGCAGCACCAGGACAGGGGGCATTGGCACTGAAGCTTTCTTT. Variable domain in full (rest from reference TRBV7-9 and TRBJ1-1): DTGVSQNPRHKITKRGQNVTFRCDPISEHNRLYWYRQTLGQGPEFLTYFQNEAQLEKSRLLSDRFSAERPKGSFSTLEIQRTEQGDSAMYLCASSTRTGGIGTEAFFGQGTRLTVV.

The table lists this clone with a count of one. The sample carries other DNA sequences with the same CDR3. The chain joins TRBV5-1 to TRBJ2-2, with 7 bases that match TRBD1. There are 15 residues in the CDR3. V was clipped by 0 bases and J by 2 bases; unmatched bases: 1. Per germline, CDR1 SGHRS and CDR2 YFSETQ. The CDR3 DNA sequence: TGCGCCAGCAGCTTGGACAGGGGTAACACCGGGGAGCTGTTTTTT. This gives the protein CASSLDRGNTGELFF.

This rearrangement joins TRBV7-9 to TRBJ2-1, with D maybe TRBD1 (5 bases). The CDR3 is 12 amino acids. Trimming took off 2 bases at V and 8 bases at J, with 7 bases between the two ends. In germline, CDR1 is SEHNR, CDR2 FQNEAQ (reference sequence). The CDR3 is CASSLSRDEQFF. The CDR3 DNA reads as TGTGCCAGCAGCTTAAGCAGGGATGAGCAGTTCTTC.

Written as DNA, the CDR3 is TGTGCCAGCAGCGTAGAACAGGGGATAGGAATGGGTGGCTACACCTTC. Protein: CASSVEQGIGMGGYTF. The rearrangement links TRBV9 to TRBJ1-2, with 7 bases identical to TRBD1. CDR3 length: 16 residues. Trimming removed 0 bases from V and 7 bases from J; junction bases left unmatched: 12. Germline V gene sequence: CDR1 SGDLS, CDR2 YYNGEE. Together with reference TRBV9 and TRBJ1-2, the CDR3 gives the full variable domain: DSGVTQTPKHLITATGQRVTLRCSPRSGDLSVYWYQQSLDQGLQFLIQYYNGEERAKGNILERFSAQQFPDLHSELNLSSLELGDSALYFCASSVEQGIGMGGYTFGSGTRLTVV.